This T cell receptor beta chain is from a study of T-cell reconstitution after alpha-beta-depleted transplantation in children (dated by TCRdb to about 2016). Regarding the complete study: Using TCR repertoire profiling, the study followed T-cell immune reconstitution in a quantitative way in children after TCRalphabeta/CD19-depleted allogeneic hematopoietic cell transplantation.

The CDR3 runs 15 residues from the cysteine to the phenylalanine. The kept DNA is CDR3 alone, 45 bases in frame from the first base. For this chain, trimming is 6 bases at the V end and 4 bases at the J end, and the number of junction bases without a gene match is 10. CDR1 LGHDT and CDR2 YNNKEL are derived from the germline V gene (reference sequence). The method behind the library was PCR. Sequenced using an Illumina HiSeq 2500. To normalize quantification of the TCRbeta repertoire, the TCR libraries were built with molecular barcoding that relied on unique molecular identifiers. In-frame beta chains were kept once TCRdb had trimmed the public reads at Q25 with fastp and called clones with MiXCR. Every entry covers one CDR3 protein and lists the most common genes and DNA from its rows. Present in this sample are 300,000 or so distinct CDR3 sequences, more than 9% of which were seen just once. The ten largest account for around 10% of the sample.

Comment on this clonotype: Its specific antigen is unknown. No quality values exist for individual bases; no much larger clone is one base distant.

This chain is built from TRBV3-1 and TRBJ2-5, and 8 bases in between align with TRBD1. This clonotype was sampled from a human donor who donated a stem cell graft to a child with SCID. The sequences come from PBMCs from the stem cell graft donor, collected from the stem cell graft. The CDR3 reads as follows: CASRHRQGSRETQYF. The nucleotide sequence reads TGTGCCAGCAGACATCGACAGGGGAGTCGAGAGACCCAGTACTTC.